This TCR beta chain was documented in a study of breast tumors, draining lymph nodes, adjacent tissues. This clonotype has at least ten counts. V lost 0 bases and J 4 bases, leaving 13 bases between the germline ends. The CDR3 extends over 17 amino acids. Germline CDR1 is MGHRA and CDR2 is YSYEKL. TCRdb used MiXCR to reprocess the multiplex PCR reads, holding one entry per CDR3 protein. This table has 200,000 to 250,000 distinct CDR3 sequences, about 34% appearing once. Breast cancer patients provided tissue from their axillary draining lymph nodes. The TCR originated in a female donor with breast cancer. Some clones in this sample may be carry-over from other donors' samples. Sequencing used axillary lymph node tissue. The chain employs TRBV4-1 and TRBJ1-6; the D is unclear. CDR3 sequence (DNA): TGCGCCAGCAGCCAAGAGGCAAGGAGCCGGTATAATTCACCCCTCCACTTT. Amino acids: CASSQEARSRYNSPLHF.